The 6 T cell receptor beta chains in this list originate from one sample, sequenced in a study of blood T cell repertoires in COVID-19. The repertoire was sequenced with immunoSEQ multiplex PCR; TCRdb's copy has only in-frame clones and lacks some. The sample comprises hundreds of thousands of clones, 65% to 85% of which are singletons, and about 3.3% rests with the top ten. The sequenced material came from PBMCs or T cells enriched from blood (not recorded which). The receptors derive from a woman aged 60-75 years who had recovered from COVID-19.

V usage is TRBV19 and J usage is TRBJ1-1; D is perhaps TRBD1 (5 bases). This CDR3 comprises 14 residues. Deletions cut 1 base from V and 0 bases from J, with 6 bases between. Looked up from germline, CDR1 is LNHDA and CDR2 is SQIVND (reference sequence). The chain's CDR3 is CASSIGQLNTEAFF. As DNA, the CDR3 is TGTGCCAGTAGTATAGGACAGTTGAACACTGAAGCTTTCTTT.

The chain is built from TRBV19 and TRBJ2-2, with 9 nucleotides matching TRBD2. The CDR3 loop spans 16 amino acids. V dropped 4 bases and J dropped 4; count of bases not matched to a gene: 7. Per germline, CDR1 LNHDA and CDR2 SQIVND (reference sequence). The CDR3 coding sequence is TGTGCCAGTAGTACGCTAGCGGGGATCAGCACCGGGGAGCTGTTTTTT. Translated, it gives CASSTLAGISTGELFF.

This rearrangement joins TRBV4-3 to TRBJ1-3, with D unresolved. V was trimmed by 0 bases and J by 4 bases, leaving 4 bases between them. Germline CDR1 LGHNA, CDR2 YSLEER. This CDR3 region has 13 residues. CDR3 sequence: CASSQDSGNTIYF. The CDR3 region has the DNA TGCGCCAGCAGCCAAGATTCGGGAAACACCATATATTTT.

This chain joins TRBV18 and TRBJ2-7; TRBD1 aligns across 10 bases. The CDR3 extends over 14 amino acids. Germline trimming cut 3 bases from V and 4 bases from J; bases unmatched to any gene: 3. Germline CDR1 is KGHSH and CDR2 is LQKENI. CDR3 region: CASSPTGGGYEQYF. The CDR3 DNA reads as TGTGCCAGCTCACCGACAGGGGGCGGGTACGAGCAGTACTTC.

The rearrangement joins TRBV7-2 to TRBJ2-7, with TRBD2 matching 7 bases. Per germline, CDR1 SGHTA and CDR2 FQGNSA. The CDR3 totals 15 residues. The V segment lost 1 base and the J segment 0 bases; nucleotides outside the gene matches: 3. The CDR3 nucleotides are TGTGCCAGCAGCTTAGACGCTAGCGGCTCCTACGAGCAGTACTTC. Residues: CASSLDASGSYEQYF.

CDR3 sequence: CASSEEVNQPQHF. In nucleotides, the CDR3 is TGTGCCAGCAGTGAGGAGGTTAATCAGCCCCAGCATTTT. This rearrangement joins TRBV2 to TRBJ1-5, with D hard to call. CDR3 length: 13 amino acids. Looked up from germline, CDR1 is SNHLY and CDR2 is FYNNEI. V lost 3 bases, J lost 4 bases, and 7 bases lay in between.